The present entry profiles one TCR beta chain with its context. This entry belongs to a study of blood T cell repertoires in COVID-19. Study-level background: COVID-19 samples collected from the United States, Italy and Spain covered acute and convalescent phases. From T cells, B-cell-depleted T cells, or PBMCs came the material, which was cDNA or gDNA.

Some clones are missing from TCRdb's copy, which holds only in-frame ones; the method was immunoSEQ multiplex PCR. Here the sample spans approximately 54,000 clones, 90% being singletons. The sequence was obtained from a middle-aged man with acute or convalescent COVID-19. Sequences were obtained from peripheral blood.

CDR3 DNA sequence: TGTGCCAGTAGCGTGGACAGGGGGCGATCAGATACGCAGTATTTT. This sequence encodes CASSVDRGRSDTQYF. The J gene is TRBJ2-3, the V gene TRBV19, with 11 bases aligning to TRBD1. Germline V lookup: CDR1 LNHDA, CDR2 SQIVND (reference sequence). V trimming: 6 bases; J trimming: 4 bases; junction bases outside the gene matches: 6. CDR3 length: 15 amino acids.